These 17 T cell receptor beta chains originate from one sample sequenced in a study of shared clonotypes between healthy human individuals. Generated by immunoSEQ multiplex PCR, the TCRdb table keeps only in-frame clones and is missing some. The sample holds approximately 980,000 clones, more than 75% seen once. The sample comprised memory CD4+ T cells sorted from blood. Stated subset: CD45RA-negative fraction. Receptors originate from a man aged 18 to 29 in good health.

This clone was counted only a few times. The chain is built from TRBV28 and TRBJ2-7; D perhaps matches TRBD2 (7 bases). V dropped 8 bases and J dropped 3 bases, with 26 bases sitting between them. The length of the CDR3 is 17 residues. CDR1 MDHEN and CDR2 SYDVKM come from the germline V gene. The CDR3 spells CASRGGGRRLIHYEQYF. Written as DNA, the CDR3 is TGTGCCAGCCGAGGGGGGGGCCGCCGACTCATCCACTACGAGCAGTACTTC.

This clone has a single count. V usage is TRBV19 and J usage is TRBJ1-1; weak D call: TRBD1 (5 bases). The germline V gene encodes CDR1 LNHDA and CDR2 SQIVND (reference sequence). The CDR3 loop spans 14 amino acids. The ends were cut back, 3 bases at V and 7 bases at J, with 15 bases in the middle. In DNA form, the CDR3 reads TGTGCCAGTAGTATTAGGGCAGGGAGAAGTGAAGCTTTCTTT. It translates to CASSIRAGRSEAFF. Supplemented by reference TRBV19 and TRBJ1-1, the full variable domain reads DGGITQSPKYLFRKEGQNVTLSCEQNLNHDAMYWYRQDPGQGLRLIYYSQIVNDFQKGDIAEGYSVSREKKESFPLTVTSAQKNPTAFYLCASSIRAGRSEAFFGQGTRLTVV.

The V gene is TRBV2, the J gene TRBJ2-1; D not certain. V lost 4 bases to trimming and J lost 4 bases, with 11 bases between them. This CDR3 spans 14 amino acids. Germline CDR1 reads SNHLY; CDR2 reads FYNNEI. The CDR3 sequence: CASSAPDRYNEQFF. The CDR3 DNA reads TGTGCCAGCAGTGCCCCCGACCGATACAATGAGCAGTTCTTC. Filled out from reference TRBV2 and TRBJ2-1, the complete variable domain reads EPEVTQTPSHQVTQMGQEVILRCVPISNHLYFYWYRQILGQKVEFLVSFYNNEISEKSEIFDDQFSVERPDGSNFTLKIRSTKLEDSAMYFCASSAPDRYNEQFFGPGTRLTVL.

CDR3 amino acids: CASSPGGMSNQPQHF. As DNA, the CDR3 is TGTGCCAGCAGCCCGGGGGGTATGAGCAATCAGCCCCAGCATTTT. This rearrangement joins TRBV27 to TRBJ1-5; TRBD1 is a possible D gene (5 bases). Looked up from germline, CDR1 is MNHEY and CDR2 is SMNVEV (reference sequence). The CDR3 has 15 amino acids. Trimming shortened V by 6 bases and J by 1 base, and 13 bases separated the two germline ends.

The rearrangement links TRBV29-1 to TRBJ2-1, with D perhaps being TRBD1 or TRBD2 (5 bases each). Germline CDR1 reads SQVTM; CDR2 reads ANQGSEA. This CDR3 comprises 14 residues. Trimming cost V 3 bases and J 9 bases, with 18 bases left between them. The CDR3 reads CSVDGTRATGEQFF. CDR3 DNA sequence: TGCAGCGTTGACGGTACTAGGGCAACAGGTGAGCAGTTCTTC.

As regards this clone: The sample contains more than one DNA sequence encoding this CDR3. The V call is TRBV6-6, the J call TRBJ2-1, with 11 bases matching TRBD1. Germline V gives CDR1 MNHNY, CDR2 SVGAGI (reference sequence). V lost 3 bases, J lost 6 bases, and 4 bases stayed unmatched. The CDR3 spans 15 residues. Here the CDR3 reads CASSYTGTGGNEQFF. In DNA form, the CDR3 reads TGTGCCAGCAGTTATACCGGGACAGGGGGCAATGAGCAGTTCTTC.

The V and J genes are TRBV9 and TRBJ1-2; D gene ambiguous. CDR1 and CDR2 from the germline V gene are SGDLS and YYNGEE. V lost 0 bases, J lost 7 bases, and 10 bases lay in between. The CDR3 is 13 amino acids. CDR3 residues: CASSVDGESGYTF. CDR3 DNA sequence: TGTGCCAGCAGCGTAGATGGGGAAAGTGGCTACACCTTC.

This chain uses TRBV18 with TRBJ1-5, with 7 bases that match TRBD1. The V and J ends lost 3 bases and 6 bases, in that order; junction bases with no gene match: 8. This CDR3 has 15 amino acids. Germline V gene lookup returns CDR1 KGHSH and CDR2 LQKENI. CDR3 region: CASSPQTGNGQPQHF. Written as DNA, the CDR3 is TGTGCCAGCTCACCTCAGACAGGGAATGGTCAGCCCCAGCATTTT.

V and J are TRBV2 and TRBJ2-5; possible D gene TRBD1, 6 bases. Trimming took off 8 bases at V and 2 bases at J, with 12 bases between the two ends. The CDR3 loop spans 13 amino acids. CDR1 is SNHLY, CDR2 FYNNEI, per germline. CDR3 coding DNA: TGTGCCAGCGCGAGGGACACACAAGAGACCCAGTACTTC. Its protein product is CASARDTQETQYF.

Comment on this clone: A read error likely explains this, since a far larger clone differs by one base. Other nucleotide sequences in the sample specify the same CDR3. The J gene is TRBJ2-7, the V gene TRBV6-5; the D gene is possibly TRBD2 (5 bases). V lost 6 bases to trimming and J lost 2 bases, with 14 bases between them. Germline CDR1 and CDR2: MNHEY and SVGAGI. The CDR3 length is 14 residues. CDR3 coding DNA: TGTGCCAGCAGCCCAAGGACGGGGACCTACGAGCAGTACTTC. This codes for CASSPRTGTYEQYF.

This rearrangement joins TRBV7-8 to TRBJ2-7; no clear D gene. This CDR3 spans 13 amino acids. Trimming pared 2 bases from V and 5 bases from J, leaving 10 bases between. Germline V gives CDR1 SGHVS, CDR2 FQNEAQ. The CDR3 bases are TGTGCCAGCAGCTTACAAGTGAGGAACGAGCAGTACTTC. Protein: CASSLQVRNEQYF. Full variable domain (rest looked up from reference TRBV7-8 and TRBJ2-7): GAGVSQSPRYKVAKRGQDVALRCDPISGHVSLFWYQQALGQGPEFLTYFQNEAQLDKSGLPSDRFFAERPEGSVSTLKIQRTQQEDSAVYLCASSLQVRNEQYFGPGTRLTVT.

J is TRBJ2-6 and V is TRBV6-1, with a possible D match to TRBD1 (5 bases). This CDR3 is built from 17 residues. Germline V CDR1 and CDR2: MNHNS, SASEGT. V lost 3 bases, J lost 5 bases, and 17 bases lay in between. DNA of the CDR3: TGTGCCAGCAGTGAGGCGCAGGGAAGCACTTGGGCCAACGTCCTGACTTTC. It is translated as CASSEAQGSTWANVLTF.

The V and J genes are TRBV29-1 and TRBJ1-2, with TRBD1 as a possible D gene (5 bases). The CDR3 runs to 13 residues. Germline assignment: CDR1 SQVTM and CDR2 ANQGSEA. The V end was cut by 6 bases, the J end by 2 bases, with 13 bases between. CDR3 residues: CSVLREANYGYTF. In DNA, the CDR3 is TGCAGCGTCCTCAGGGAGGCGAACTATGGCTACACCTTC.

Worth noting for this clone: Other DNA sequences in the sample encode the same CDR3. The rearrangement joins TRBV7-3 to TRBJ2-7, with D possibly being TRBD1 or TRBD2 (7 bases each). Per germline, CDR1 SGHTA and CDR2 FQGTGA. Trimming left V 5 bases short and J 1 base short, with 12 bases between. The CDR3 sequence is 14 residues long. CDR3 DNA: TGTGCCAGCAGCCTTCAGGGGGGGTCCTACGAGCAGTACTTC. This encodes CASSLQGGSYEQYF.

The chain uses TRBV30 and TRBJ2-7; maybe TRBD1 (5 bases). The CDR3 runs to 16 residues. Germline V gene lookup returns CDR1 GTSNPN and CDR2 SVGIG (reference sequence). The V gene lost 0 bases and the J gene lost 0 bases, with 15 bases spanning the gap. The CDR3 coding sequence is TGTGCCTGGAGTGTATGGGGCGGCCCCAGCTCCTACGAGCAGTACTTC. Translating gives CAWSVWGGPSSYEQYF.

V gene TRBV5-1 combines with J gene TRBJ2-3; D is perhaps TRBD1 or TRBD2 (5 bases each). Germline loops: CDR1 SGHRS, CDR2 YFSETQ. The CDR3 spans 15 residues. V was shortened by 4 bases and J by 3 bases, with 15 bases between the two germline ends. As DNA, the CDR3 is TGCGCCAGCAGCCCCGGAGGCAGGGCAACAGATACGCAGTATTTT. Translation gives CASSPGGRATDTQYF.

The chain employs TRBV7-9 and TRBJ2-3; 7 positions agree with TRBD2. The germline V gene has CDR1 SEHNR and CDR2 FQNEAQ (reference sequence). V trimming: 6 bases; J trimming: 1 base; junction bases outside the gene matches: 7. The CDR3 is 15 residues long. The CDR3 reads CASSPGTTRTDTQYF. The CDR3 DNA sequence: TGTGCCAGCAGTCCCGGGACTACTCGCACAGATACGCAGTATTTT.